This T cell receptor (beta chain) was obtained from a study of radiotherapy plus CTLA-4 blockade in lung cancer. Assay: immunoSEQ multiplex PCR; the TCRdb copy retains only in-frame clones and omits some. This sample has around 30,000 clones, with less than 75% found just once. This CDR3 region has 17 residues. The V end lost 1 base, the J end lost 5 bases, and 20 bases lay between the germline ends. Germline V lookup: CDR1 SGHNT, CDR2 YENEEA. This TCR was recovered from a human donor with non-small cell lung cancer who had stable disease on radiotherapy plus ipilimumab. Sequences were derived from peripheral blood, sampled from a patient treated with radiotherapy plus ipilimumab. The chain joins TRBV11-3 to TRBJ2-5, with D possibly called TRBD1 or TRBD2 (6 bases each). In nucleotides, the CDR3 is TGTGCCAGCAGCTTAGTCGGGGGCGGAGGAAGGAGCGAGACCCAGTACTTC. Protein: CASSLVGGGGRSETQYF.